These 22 T cell receptor beta chains came from one sample sequenced in a study of T cells in Graves' hyperthyroidism and ophthalmopathy. From RNA transcripts, TCR beta CDR3 regions were amplified. TCR CDR3 underwent first-round RT-PCR with the HTBI primer set. A single record per CDR3 protein comes from TCRdb applying MiXCR to the multiplex PCR reads. This sample has around 300,000 distinct CDR3 sequences, with 13% found just once. Sequences were obtained from blood. Every receptor here comes from a woman in her 30s with Graves' hyperthyroidism that later progressed to Graves' ophthalmopathy.

This clonotype was seen only a few times. This sequence joins TRBV5-4 and TRBJ2-5; weak D call: TRBD2 (6 bases). CDR1 and CDR2 (germline): SGHNT, YYREEE (reference sequence). Trimming took 4 bases from V and 5 from J, leaving 12 bases between them. CDR3 length equals 13 residues. CDR3 coding DNA: TGTGCCAGCAGCCCCTGGGACTCCGAGACCCAGTACTTC. Protein sequence: CASSPWDSETQYF.

Many counts were recorded for this clonotype. V usage is TRBV5-6 and J usage is TRBJ2-3; D remains ambiguous. V gave up 1 base and J gave up 0 bases, with 9 bases separating them. This CDR3 spans 15 amino acids. CDR1 is SGHDT and CDR2 is YYEEEE in the germline V gene. This CDR3 is CASSLYLESTDTQYF. Here the CDR3 DNA reads TGTGCCAGCAGCTTGTACTTAGAGAGCACAGATACGCAGTATTTT.

This chain connects TRBV7-2 to TRBJ2-7; D is unresolved. The CDR3 totals 14 residues. Germline CDR1 is SGHTA and CDR2 is FQGNSA. Between the trimmed V and J ends, which lost 5 bases and 2 bases, there was a span of 13 bases. CDR3 region: CASSPVVATYEQYF. DNA for the CDR3: TGTGCCAGCAGCCCTGTCGTGGCGACCTACGAGCAGTACTTC.

This clonotype was counted at least ten times. Sequence at one end of the junction differs from germline and may be a read error. This rearrangement joins TRBV7-7 to TRBJ2-1; D remains unclear. The CDR3 sequence is 13 residues long. Germline loops: CDR1 SSHAT, CDR2 FNYEAQ (reference sequence). The CDR3 DNA reads as TGTGCTAGCAGCCCCGAGGCCGCGACTCAGCAGTTCTTC. It translates to CASSPEAATQQFF.

This clonotype has a count of ten or more. This sequence joins TRBV27 and TRBJ2-2; no definite D call. Germline V gene sequence: CDR1 MNHEY, CDR2 SMNVEV (reference sequence). V was pared by 3 bases and J by 6 bases, with 8 bases between. The CDR3 loop spans 13 amino acids. The CDR3 nucleotides read TGTGCCAGCAGTTTGATCAATGCCGGGGAGCTGTTTTTT. Translating gives CASSLINAGELFF.

This clonotype appeared many times. This chain joins TRBV6-2 or TRBV6-3 and TRBJ2-7; TRBD2 matches 8 bases. CDR1 MNHEY and CDR2 SVGEGT come from the germline V gene. CDR3 length: 16 residues. With V trimmed by 5 bases and J by 3 bases, 12 bases remained unmatched. CDR3 coding DNA: TGTGCCAGCAGTCACGACACCGGGACTAGTGTCTACGAGCAGTACTTC. Amino acid sequence: CASSHDTGTSVYEQYF.

Remarks on this clonotype: A read error may account for a junction end that differs from germline. This chain joins TRBV30 and TRBJ2-6; D remains unclear. Germline V gives CDR1 GTSNPN, CDR2 SVGIG (reference sequence). The CDR3 consists of 10 residues. The CDR3 DNA sequence: TGTGCCTGGAGTGGGCCGTTCAAGGCTTTC. Amino acid sequence: CAWSGPFKAF.

V gene TRBV7-9 combines with J gene TRBJ2-3; D remains unclear. Germline CDR1 SEHNR, CDR2 FQNEAQ (reference sequence). V gave up 0 bases and J gave up 5 bases, with 9 bases separating them. CDR3 length: 14 amino acids. CDR3 in amino acids: CASSLAGRRDTQYF. The CDR3 nucleotides read TGTGCCAGCAGCTTAGCCGGACGACGAGATACGCAGTATTTT.

This clonotype was detected ten times or more. V and J are TRBV30 and TRBJ2-7, with TRBD2 as a possible D gene (7 bases). In germline, CDR1 is GTSNPN, CDR2 SVGIG (reference sequence). V dropped 3 bases and J dropped 2 bases, with 14 bases sitting between them. The CDR3 loop spans 14 amino acids. CDR3 sequence (DNA): TGTGCCTGGAGCAGGGGAGGGAAAGCCTACGAGCAGTACTTC. Amino acid sequence: CAWSRGGKAYEQYF.

In its sample, this clonotype was seen many times. The chain carries TRBV30 and TRBJ2-1; D gene uncertain. This CDR3 has 12 residues. The V and J ends lost 2 bases and 7 bases respectively, with 9 bases between them. Germline CDR1 and CDR2: GTSNPN and SVGIG (reference sequence). CDR3 protein: CAWSPHLNEQFF. The CDR3 DNA is TGTGCCTGGAGTCCTCACCTTAATGAGCAGTTCTTC.

Many counts were recorded for this clonotype. The chain uses TRBV30 and TRBJ2-5; 7 positions agree with TRBD2. Germline V gives CDR1 GTSNPN, CDR2 SVGIG (reference sequence). The CDR3 runs 13 residues. V lost 4 bases and J lost 5; bases outside the gene matches: 7. CDR3 DNA: TGTGCCTGGACGGCAGGACTAGGGGAGACCCAGTACTTC. Translating it yields CAWTAGLGETQYF. Full variable domain (outside the CDR3, taken from reference TRBV30 and TRBJ2-5): SQTIHQWPATLVQPVGSPLSLECTVEGTSNPNLYWYRQAAGRGLQLLFYSVGIGQISSEVPQNLSASRPQDRQFILSSKKLLLSDSGFYLCAWTAGLGETQYFGPGTRLLVL.

This clonotype was recorded many times. The rearrangement joins TRBV28 to TRBJ1-2; 8 positions agree with TRBD1. Germline lookup yields CDR1 MDHEN and CDR2 SYDVKM. The CDR3 runs to 16 residues. J was trimmed by 4 bases and V by 6 bases; bases with no gene match: 13. CDR3 sequence (DNA): TGTGCCAGCAGCTCAACTTCGGACAGGGCTGTCTATGGCTACACCTTC. Translation: CASSSTSDRAVYGYTF.

This clonotype was observed many times. The CDR3 DNA reads as TGTGCCAGCAGCTTCGGGGGAGGCCCCACCGGGGAGCTGTTTTTT. Encoded protein: CASSFGGGPTGELFF. V is TRBV5-4 and J is TRBJ2-2; tentative D call: TRBD2 (6 bases). CDR1 is SGHNT and CDR2 is YYREEE in the germline V gene (reference sequence). Trimming cost V 2 bases and J 4 bases, with 12 bases left between them. The CDR3 length is 15 residues.

This clonotype showed up many times. The V gene is TRBV27, the J gene TRBJ2-3; 8 positions agree with TRBD2. The ends lost 6 bases at V and 4 bases at J; junction bases unmatched: 12. The CDR3 consists of 16 residues. Germline CDR1 and CDR2: MNHEY and SMNVEV (reference sequence). CDR3 protein: CASSLMASGLSDTQYF. CDR3 in DNA: TGTGCCAGCAGCCTTATGGCTAGCGGGTTGTCAGATACGCAGTATTTT.

This clonotype was recorded at least ten times. V gene TRBV7-9 combines with J gene TRBJ2-3; 7 bases fit TRBD2. This CDR3 is 14 amino acids long. Per germline, CDR1 SEHNR and CDR2 FQNEAQ (reference sequence). The V and J ends lost 7 bases and 1 base, in that order; junction bases with no gene match: 5. CDR3 loop: CASTPAGGTDTQYF. The CDR3 DNA sequence: TGTGCCAGCACCCCGGCGGGAGGCACAGATACGCAGTATTTT.

This clonotype was detected ten times or more. This chain links TRBV4-3 with TRBJ2-3, with D unresolved. V was trimmed by 0 bases and J by 2 bases, leaving 15 bases between them. The CDR3 has 17 amino acids. CDR1 LGHNA and CDR2 YSLEER come from the germline V gene. CDR3 sequence (DNA): TGCGCCAGCAGCCAAGAGTTCCTACCCTCGTTCACAGATACGCAGTATTTT. Protein sequence: CASSQEFLPSFTDTQYF.

In this sample, this clonotype turned up many times. The J gene is TRBJ1-2, the V gene TRBV27; weak D call: TRBD1 (6 bases). Trimming removed 2 bases from V and 6 bases from J, with 13 bases in between. From germline, CDR1 is MNHEY and CDR2 SMNVEV (reference sequence). The CDR3 has 14 residues. CDR3 amino acids: CASSLGGGLNGYTF. In DNA form, the CDR3 reads TGTGCCAGCAGTTTAGGAGGGGGTCTCAATGGCTACACCTTC.

V is TRBV4-1 and J is TRBJ2-2; 10 bases match TRBD1. Looked up from germline, CDR1 is MGHRA and CDR2 is YSYEKL. The CDR3 loop spans 15 amino acids. Trimming took 5 bases from V and 6 from J; bases not matched to a gene: 6. In DNA, the CDR3 is TGCGCCAGCAGCTACGACAGGGGGCGGGCCGGGGAGCTGTTTTTT. Translated, it gives CASSYDRGRAGELFF.

A few counts support this clonotype. The V and J genes are TRBV6-1 and TRBJ1-4, with D possibly matching TRBD1 (5 bases). The length of the CDR3 is 14 residues. The V gene's germline CDR1 is MNHNS and CDR2 SASEGT. V was clipped by 4 bases and J by 2 bases, with 8 bases between them. The CDR3 DNA follows: TGTGCCAGCAGTGTTCAGGGTACTAATGAAAAACTGTTTTTT. Its translation: CASSVQGTNEKLFF.

With regard to this clonotype: A much larger clonotype is one base distant, so this may be a read error. The chain uses TRBV9 and TRBJ2-7, with 9 positions matching TRBD2. Germline assignment: CDR1 SGDLS and CDR2 YYNGEE. The CDR3 spans 15 residues. CDR3 DNA: TGTGCCAACAGCGTAGGATTAGCGGGAGAGTACGAGCAGTACTTC. Its protein product is CANSVGLAGEYEQYF.

This clonotype was found many times. The chain links TRBV12-3 or TRBV12-4 to TRBJ2-4; maybe TRBD2 (6 bases). The CDR3 consists of 16 residues. Trimming removed 4 bases at V and 2 bases at J, with 15 bases between. CDR3 bases: TGTGCCAGCAGTTCACGGCAGGGACTTACCAAAAACATTCAGTACTTC. Translated, it gives CASSSRQGLTKNIQYF.

The table lists this clonotype with a few counts. The rearrangement uses TRBV5-5 and TRBJ2-7; D may be TRBD2 (5 bases). V was cut by 4 bases and J by 3 bases, with 8 bases left in between. Per germline, CDR1 SGHKS and CDR2 YYEKEE (reference sequence). This CDR3 has 12 residues. This chain's CDR3 is CASSREGYEQYF. Here the CDR3 DNA reads TGTGCCAGCAGCCGGGAAGGCTACGAGCAGTACTTC.